This T cell receptor beta chain was recorded in a study of T-cell reconstitution after alpha-beta-depleted transplantation in children. General study results and limits: Several hundred expanded graft clones reportedly supplied alpha-beta T cells about two months after transplant. Surviving recipient T cells and thymic progenitors produced the high day-60 TCRbeta diversity seen in some patients. Diversity and T-cell counts at one year after transplant derived mostly from new T cells.

Unique molecular identifiers tagged the TCRbeta library. MiXCR was run by TCRdb on the PCR reads, yielding one entry per CDR3 protein. Counted here are some 600,000 distinct CDR3 sequences, 10% to 15% occurring once; the ten biggest clones make up roughly 2.3%. This clonotype turned up a few times. Its antigen is not known. Germline V lookup: CDR1 SQVTM, CDR2 ANQGSEA. V was shortened by 7 bases and J by 8 bases, with 14 bases between the two germline ends. The CDR3 sequence is 11 residues long. This specimen was PBMCs, mostly from graft donor cells, taken 360 days after TCRalphabeta/CD19-depleted stem cell transplant. The TCR comes from a male patient younger than 18 who had a stem cell transplant for acute myeloid leukemia, so the T cells may come from the graft donor. This rearrangement joins TRBV29-1 to TRBJ1-2, with a weak D call TRBD1 (5 bases). The CDR3 loop is CSASGGTGYTF. Written as DNA, the CDR3 is TGCAGCGCCTCCGGCGGGACCGGCTACACCTTC. Based on the CDR3 plus reference TRBV29-1 and TRBJ1-2, the full variable domain is SAVISQKPSRDICQRGTSLTIQCQVDSQVTMMFWYRQQPGQSLTLIATANQGSEATYESGFVIDKFPISRPNLTFSTLTVSNMSPEDSSIYLCSASGGTGYTFGSGTRLTVV.